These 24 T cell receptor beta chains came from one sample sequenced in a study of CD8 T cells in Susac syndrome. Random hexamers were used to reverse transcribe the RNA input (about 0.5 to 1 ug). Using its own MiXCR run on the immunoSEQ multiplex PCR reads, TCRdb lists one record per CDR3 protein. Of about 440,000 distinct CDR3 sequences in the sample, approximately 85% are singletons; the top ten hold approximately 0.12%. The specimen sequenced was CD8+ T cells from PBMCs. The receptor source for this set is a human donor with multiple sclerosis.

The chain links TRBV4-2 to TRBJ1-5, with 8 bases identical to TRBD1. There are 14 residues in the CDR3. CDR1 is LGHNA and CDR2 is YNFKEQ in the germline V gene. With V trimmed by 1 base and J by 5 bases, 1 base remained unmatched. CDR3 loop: CASSQATGDQPQHF. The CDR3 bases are TGTGCCAGCAGCCAAGCGACAGGGGATCAGCCCCAGCATTTT.

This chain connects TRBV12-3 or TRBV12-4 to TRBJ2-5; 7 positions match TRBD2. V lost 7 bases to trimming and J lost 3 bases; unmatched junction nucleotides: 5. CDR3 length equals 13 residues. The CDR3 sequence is CASNGGVEETQYF. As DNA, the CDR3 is TGTGCCAGCAATGGGGGGGTTGAAGAGACCCAGTACTTC.

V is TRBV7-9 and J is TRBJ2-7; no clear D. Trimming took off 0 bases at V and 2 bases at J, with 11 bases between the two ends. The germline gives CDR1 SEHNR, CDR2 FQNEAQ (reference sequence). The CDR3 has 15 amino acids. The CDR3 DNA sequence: TGTGCCAGCAGCTTAGCGGACGGCCTTACCTACGAGCAGTACTTC. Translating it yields CASSLADGLTYEQYF.

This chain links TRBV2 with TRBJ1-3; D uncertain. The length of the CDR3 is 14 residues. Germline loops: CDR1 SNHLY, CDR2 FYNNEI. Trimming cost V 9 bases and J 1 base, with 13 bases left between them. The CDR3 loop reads CASDPPISGNTIYF. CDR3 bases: TGTGCCAGTGACCCCCCGATTTCTGGAAACACCATATATTTT.

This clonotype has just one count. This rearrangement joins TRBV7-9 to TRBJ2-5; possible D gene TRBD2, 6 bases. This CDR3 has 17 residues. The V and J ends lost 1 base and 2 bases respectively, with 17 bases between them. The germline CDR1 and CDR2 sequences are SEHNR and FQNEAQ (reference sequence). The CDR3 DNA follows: TGTGCCAGCAGCTTAGGGGCCTTTGGCGGGGCGCAAGAGACCCAGTACTTC. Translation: CASSLGAFGGAQETQYF.

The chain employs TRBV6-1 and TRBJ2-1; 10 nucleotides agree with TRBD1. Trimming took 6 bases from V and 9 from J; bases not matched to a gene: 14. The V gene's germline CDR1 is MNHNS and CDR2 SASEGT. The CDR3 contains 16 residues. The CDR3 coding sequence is TGTGCCAGCAGAATAATCCGGGACAGGGGTTTTTTTGAGCAGTTCTTC. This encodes CASRIIRDRGFFEQFF.

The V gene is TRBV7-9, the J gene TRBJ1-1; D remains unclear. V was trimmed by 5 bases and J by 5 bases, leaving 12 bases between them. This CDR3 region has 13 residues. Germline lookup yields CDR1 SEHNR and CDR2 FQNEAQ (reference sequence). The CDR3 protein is CASSPSLGTEAFF. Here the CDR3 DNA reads TGTGCCAGCAGCCCTAGCCTGGGGACTGAAGCTTTCTTT.

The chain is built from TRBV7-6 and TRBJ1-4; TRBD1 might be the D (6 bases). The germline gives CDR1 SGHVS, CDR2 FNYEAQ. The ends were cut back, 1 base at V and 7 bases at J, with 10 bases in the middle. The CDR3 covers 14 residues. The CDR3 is CASSLGGGSEKLFF. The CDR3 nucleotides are TGTGCCAGCAGCTTAGGGGGGGGCAGTGAAAAACTGTTTTTT.

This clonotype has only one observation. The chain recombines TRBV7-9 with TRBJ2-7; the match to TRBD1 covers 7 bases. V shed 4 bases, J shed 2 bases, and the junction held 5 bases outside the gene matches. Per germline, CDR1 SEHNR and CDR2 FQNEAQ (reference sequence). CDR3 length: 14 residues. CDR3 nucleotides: TGTGCCAGCAGCTCGCCGCAGGGGGCCTACGAGCAGTACTTC. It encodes CASSSPQGAYEQYF.

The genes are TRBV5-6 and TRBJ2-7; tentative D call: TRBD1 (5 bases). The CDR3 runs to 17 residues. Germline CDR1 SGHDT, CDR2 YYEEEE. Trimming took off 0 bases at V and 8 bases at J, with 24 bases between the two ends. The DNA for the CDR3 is TGTGCCAGCAGCTTGGAAGGGCGCAGGGTCCGATCGCTTAAGCAGTACTTC. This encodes CASSLEGRRVRSLKQYF.

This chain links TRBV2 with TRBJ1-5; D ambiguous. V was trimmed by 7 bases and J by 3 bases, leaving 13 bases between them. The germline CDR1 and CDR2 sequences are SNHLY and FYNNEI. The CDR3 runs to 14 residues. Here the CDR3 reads CASTPRGYNQPQHF. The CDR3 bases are TGTGCCAGCACCCCTCGGGGATACAATCAGCCCCAGCATTTT.

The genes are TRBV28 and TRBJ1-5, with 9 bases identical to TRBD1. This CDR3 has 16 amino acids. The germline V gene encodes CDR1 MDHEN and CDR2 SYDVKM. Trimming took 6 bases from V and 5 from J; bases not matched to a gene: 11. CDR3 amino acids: CASRLLQGAGDQPQHF. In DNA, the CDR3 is TGTGCCAGCAGGCTCCTACAGGGGGCAGGGGATCAGCCCCAGCATTTT.

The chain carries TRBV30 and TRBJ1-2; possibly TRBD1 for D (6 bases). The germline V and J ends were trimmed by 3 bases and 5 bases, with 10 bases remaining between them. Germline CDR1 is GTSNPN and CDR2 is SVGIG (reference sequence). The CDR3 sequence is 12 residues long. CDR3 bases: TGTGCCTGGAGAGGGGGACCGTATGGCTACACCTTC. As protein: CAWRGGPYGYTF.

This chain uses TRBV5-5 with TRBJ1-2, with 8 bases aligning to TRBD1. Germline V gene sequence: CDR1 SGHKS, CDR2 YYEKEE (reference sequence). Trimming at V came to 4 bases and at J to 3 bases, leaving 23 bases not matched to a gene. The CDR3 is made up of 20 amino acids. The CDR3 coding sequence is TGTGCCAGCAGCCCGGGGACAGGCGATCTCGCCCTGGCTGGAGACTATGGCTACACCTTC. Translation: CASSPGTGDLALAGDYGYTF.

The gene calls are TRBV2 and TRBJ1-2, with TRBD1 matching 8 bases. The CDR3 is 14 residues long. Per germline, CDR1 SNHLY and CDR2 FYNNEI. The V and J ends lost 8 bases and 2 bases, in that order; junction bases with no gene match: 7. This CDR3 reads CASHSGTGNYGYTF. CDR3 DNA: TGTGCCAGCCATTCTGGGACAGGCAACTATGGCTACACCTTC. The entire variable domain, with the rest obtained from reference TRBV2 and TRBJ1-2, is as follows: EPEVTQTPSHQVTQMGQEVILRCVPISNHLYFYWYRQILGQKVEFLVSFYNNEISEKSEIFDDQFSVERPDGSNFTLKIRSTKLEDSAMYFCASHSGTGNYGYTFGSGTRLTVV.

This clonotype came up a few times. The CDR3 reads CASSLGGPPQHF. DNA of the CDR3: TGTGCCAGCAGCTTGGGTGGTCCGCCCCAGCATTTT. The chain recombines TRBV7-9 with TRBJ1-5; no clear D. Germline CDR1 SEHNR, CDR2 FQNEAQ (reference sequence). V lost 3 bases and J 9 bases, leaving 9 bases between the germline ends. The CDR3 contains 12 residues.

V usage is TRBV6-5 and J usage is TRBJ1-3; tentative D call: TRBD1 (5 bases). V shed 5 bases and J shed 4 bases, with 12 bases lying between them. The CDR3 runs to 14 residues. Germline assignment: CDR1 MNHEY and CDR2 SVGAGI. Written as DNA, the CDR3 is TGTGCCAGCAGTACCTTCAGGGCCGGAAACACCATATATTTT. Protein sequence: CASSTFRAGNTIYF.

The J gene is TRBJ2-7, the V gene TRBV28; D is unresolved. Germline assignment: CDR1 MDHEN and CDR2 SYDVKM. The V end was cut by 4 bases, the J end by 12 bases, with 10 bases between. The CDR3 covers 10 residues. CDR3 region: CASSSHLTYF. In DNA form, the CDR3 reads TGTGCCAGCAGTTCTCATTTAACGTACTTC.

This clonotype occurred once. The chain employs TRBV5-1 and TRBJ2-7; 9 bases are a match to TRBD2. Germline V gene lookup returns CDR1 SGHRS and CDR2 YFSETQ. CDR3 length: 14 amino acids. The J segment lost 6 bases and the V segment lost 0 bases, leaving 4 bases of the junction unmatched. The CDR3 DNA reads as TGCGCCAGCAGCTTGGGTAGCGGGGGAGGCGAGCAGTACTTC. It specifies CASSLGSGGGEQYF.

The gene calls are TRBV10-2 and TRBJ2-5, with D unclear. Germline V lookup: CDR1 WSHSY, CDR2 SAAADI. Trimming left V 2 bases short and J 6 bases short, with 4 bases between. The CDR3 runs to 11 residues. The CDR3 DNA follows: TGCGCCAGCAGTGAGGTGCAGACCCAGTACTTC. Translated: CASSEVQTQYF.

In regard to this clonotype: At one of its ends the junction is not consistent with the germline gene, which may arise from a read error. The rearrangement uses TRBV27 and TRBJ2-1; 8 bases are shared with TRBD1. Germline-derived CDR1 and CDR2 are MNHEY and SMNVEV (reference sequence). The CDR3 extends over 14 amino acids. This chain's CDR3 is CTSSRTGYSDEQFF. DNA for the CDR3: TGTACCAGCAGCCGGACAGGGTATAGTGATGAGCAGTTCTTC.

The CDR3 coding sequence is TGTGCCAGCAGCGAGACAGGGGTTCAAGAGACCCAGTACTTC. Amino acids: CASSETGVQETQYF. The chain uses TRBV9 and TRBJ2-5; 8 positions agree with TRBD1. Germline V gives CDR1 SGDLS, CDR2 YYNGEE. The CDR3 totals 14 residues. Trimming cost V 3 bases and J 2 bases; bases outside gene matches: 3.

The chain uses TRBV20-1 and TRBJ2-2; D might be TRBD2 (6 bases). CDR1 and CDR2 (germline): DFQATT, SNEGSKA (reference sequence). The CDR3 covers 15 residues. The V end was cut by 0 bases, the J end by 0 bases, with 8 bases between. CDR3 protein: CSARDTGANTGELFF. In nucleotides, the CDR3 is TGCAGTGCTAGAGATACGGGGGCGAACACCGGGGAGCTGTTTTTT.

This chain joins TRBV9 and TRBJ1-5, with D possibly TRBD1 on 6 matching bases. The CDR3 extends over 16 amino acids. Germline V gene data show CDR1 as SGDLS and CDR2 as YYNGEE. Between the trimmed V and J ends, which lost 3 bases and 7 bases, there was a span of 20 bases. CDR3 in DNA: TGTGCCAGCAGCGCCAAGGGCAGGGGAGGTAAACAGCCCCAGCATTTT. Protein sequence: CASSAKGRGGKQPQHF.